This T cell receptor (beta chain) is from a study of blood T cell repertoires in COVID-19. Study information: Acute and convalescent COVID-19 specimens originated in the United States, Italy and Spain. T cells, B-cell-depleted T cells, or PBMCs provided the cDNA or gDNA that served as material.

Germline CDR1 reads LGHDT; CDR2 reads YNNKEL (reference sequence). V trimming: 0 bases; J trimming: 8 bases; junction bases outside the gene matches: 9. The CDR3 extends over 15 amino acids. As handled by the study authors: How many nucleated cells were present was estimated from reference gene primer amplification. Repertoires were generated with immunoSEQ multiplex PCR, while TCRdb's copy carries only in-frame clones and drops some. V, J and clone size were drawn from that table, and D and trimming were deduced from the DNA. The sample has 100,000 or so clones, 80% to 95% seen once; the top ten hold less than 7.5%.

This chain links TRBV3-1 (or the pseudogene TRBV3-2) with TRBJ1-2, with 7 nucleotides matching TRBD1. This receptor was obtained from a man between 50 and 59 years old with active COVID-19. The sequencing input was peripheral blood. Here the CDR3 reads CASSQEDRLGGGYTF. CDR3 DNA sequence: TGTGCCAGCAGCCAAGAGGACAGGCTCGGAGGGGGCTACACCTTC.